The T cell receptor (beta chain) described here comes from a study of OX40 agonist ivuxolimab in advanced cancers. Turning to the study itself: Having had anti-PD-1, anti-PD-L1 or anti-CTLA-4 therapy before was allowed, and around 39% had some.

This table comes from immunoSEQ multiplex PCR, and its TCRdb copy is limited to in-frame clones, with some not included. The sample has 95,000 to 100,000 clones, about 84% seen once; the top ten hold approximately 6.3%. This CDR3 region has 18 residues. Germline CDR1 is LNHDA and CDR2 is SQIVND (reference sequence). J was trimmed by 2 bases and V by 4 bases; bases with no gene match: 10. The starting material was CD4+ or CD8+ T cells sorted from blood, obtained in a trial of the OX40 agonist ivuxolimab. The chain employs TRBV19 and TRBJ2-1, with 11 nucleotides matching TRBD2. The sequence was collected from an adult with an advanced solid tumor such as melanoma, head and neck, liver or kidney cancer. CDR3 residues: CASSTRALAGGPYNEQFF. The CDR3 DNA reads TGTGCCAGTAGTACCCGGGCCTTAGCGGGAGGGCCCTACAATGAGCAGTTCTTC.